This TCR beta chain was captured in a study of response to subunit inactivated influenza vaccine. A single record per CDR3 protein comes from TCRdb applying MiXCR to the RT-PCR reads. The table records some 800,000 distinct CDR3 sequences, about 20% of them present only once. This CDR3 region has 15 residues. The V segment lost 5 bases and the J segment 1 base; nucleotides outside the gene matches: 5. This clonotype was counted at least ten times. This material consisted of PBMCs from blood, taken around 5 days after vaccination. The chain combines TRBV12-3 or TRBV12-4 with TRBJ2-7, with TRBD1 matching 10 bases. The sequence was collected from a man aged 50 to 60 who received an inactivated influenza vaccine. CDR3 residues: CASSRPGQGSYEQYF. DNA for the CDR3: TGTGCCAGCAGTCGACCGGGACAGGGGTCCTACGAGCAGTACTTC.